This is a list of T cell receptor beta chains from one sample in a study of T cell clones after liver transplantation. Generated by immunoSEQ multiplex PCR, the TCRdb table keeps only in-frame clones and is missing some. In the table there are 75,000 to 100,000 clones, around four fifths of which are singletons. The material sequenced was CD4+ T cells from blood, taken approximately 3.5 years after liver transplant. The receptors were gathered from a human patient who received a liver transplant. Some T cells here may be from the graft donor. Both conserved end residues are part of each CDR3. A D gene is named only where the DNA matches it firmly. Clone size is shown for a subset of rows, as once, few, many or a class of expanded clone.

clone_size: -
j_call: TRBJ2-7
v_call: TRBV11-2
d_call: -
cdr3_nt: TGTGCCAGCAGCTCGGTTCGGGGCCCCAACGAGCAGTACTTC
cdr3_aa: CASSSVRGPNEQYF

clone_size: -
j_call: TRBJ2-1
v_call: TRBV11-2
d_call: -
cdr3_nt: TGTGCCAGCAGCCAGGGTGGGAGTGGGTACAATGAGCAGTTCTTC
cdr3_aa: CASSQGGSGYNEQFF

clone_size: -
j_call: TRBJ2-3
v_call: TRBV28
d_call: -
cdr3_nt: TGTGCCAGCAGCCCTGCAACAGATACGCAGTATTTT
cdr3_aa: CASSPATDTQYF

clone_size: -
j_call: TRBJ1-4
v_call: TRBV11-2
d_call: -
cdr3_nt: TGTGCCAGCAGCGCACGGCAGGGGAAAGTGTTTTTT
cdr3_aa: CASSARQGKVFF

clone_size: -
j_call: TRBJ1-2
v_call: TRBV28
d_call: -
cdr3_nt: TGTGCCAGCAGACTAGGGGCGGGGTTAGTTGGCTACACCTTC
cdr3_aa: CASRLGAGLVGYTF

clone_size: -
j_call: TRBJ2-1
v_call: TRBV28
d_call: TRBD2
cdr3_nt: TGTGCCAGCAGTTTAGAACTAGCGGCCGGCCAGGGAAGTCAGTTCTTC
cdr3_aa: CASSLELAAGQGSQFF

clone_size: few
j_call: TRBJ1-2
v_call: TRBV9
d_call: TRBD1
cdr3_nt: TGTGCCAGCAGCGTAGAGGTAGGGGGCGTTGGCTACACCTTC
cdr3_aa: CASSVEVGGVGYTF

clone_size: -
j_call: TRBJ2-7
v_call: TRBV28
d_call: -
cdr3_nt: TGTGCCAGCAGCCGCATCATGGTCTACGAGCAGTACTTC
cdr3_aa: CASSRIMVYEQYF

clone_size: -
j_call: TRBJ1-3
v_call: TRBV28
d_call: -
cdr3_nt: TGTGCCAGCAGTTTATATGGAAACACCATATATTTT
cdr3_aa: CASSLYGNTIYF

clone_size: few
j_call: TRBJ2-2
v_call: TRBV4-3
d_call: -
cdr3_nt: TGCGCCAGCAGCCAAGGGCGGGTCGGGCGCACCGGGGAGCTGTTTTTT
cdr3_aa: CASSQGRVGRTGELFF

clone_size: -
j_call: TRBJ2-7
v_call: TRBV27
d_call: TRBD2
cdr3_nt: TGTGCCAGCAGGCTAGCGGGCGGGAACGAGCAGTACTTC
cdr3_aa: CASRLAGGNEQYF

clone_size: -
j_call: TRBJ2-1
v_call: TRBV5-4
d_call: -
cdr3_nt: TGTGCCAGCAGCCCCGCGCCGGGGGAGCAGTTCTTC
cdr3_aa: CASSPAPGEQFF

clone_size: -
j_call: TRBJ1-1
v_call: TRBV7-2
d_call: -
cdr3_nt: TGTGCCAGCACCTGGACAGTGAACACTGAAGCTTTCTTT
cdr3_aa: CASTWTVNTEAFF

clone_size: -
j_call: TRBJ2-7
v_call: TRBV28
d_call: -
cdr3_nt: TGTGCCAGCAGTCAAGATAGTGGCAGGGGAGTCTACGAGCAGTACTTC
cdr3_aa: CASSQDSGRGVYEQYF

clone_size: -
j_call: TRBJ2-1
v_call: TRBV18
d_call: -
cdr3_nt: TGTGCCAGCTCACCACGGAACAGTCACGGGATCTTC
cdr3_aa: CASSPRNSHGIF